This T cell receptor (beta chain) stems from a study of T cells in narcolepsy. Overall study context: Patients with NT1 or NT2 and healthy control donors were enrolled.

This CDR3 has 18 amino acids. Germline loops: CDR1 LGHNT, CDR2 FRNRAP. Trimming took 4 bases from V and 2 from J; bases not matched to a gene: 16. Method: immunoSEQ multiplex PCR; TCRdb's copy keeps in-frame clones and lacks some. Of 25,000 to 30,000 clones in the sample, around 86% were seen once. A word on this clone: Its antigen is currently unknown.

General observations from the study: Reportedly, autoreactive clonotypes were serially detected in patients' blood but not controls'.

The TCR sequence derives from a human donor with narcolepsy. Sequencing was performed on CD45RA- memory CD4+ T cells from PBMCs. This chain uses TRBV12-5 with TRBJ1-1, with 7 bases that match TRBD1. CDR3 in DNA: TGTGCTAGTGGTTCCGCCCAGGGCGGGACAGCCTTTAACACTGAAGCTTTCTTT. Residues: CASGSAQGGTAFNTEAFF. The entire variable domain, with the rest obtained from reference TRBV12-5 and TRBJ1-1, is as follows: DARVTQTPRHKVTEMGQEVTMRCQPILGHNTVFWYRQTMMQGLELLAYFRNRAPLDDSGMPKDRFSAEMPDATLATLKIQPSEPRDSAVYFCASGSAQGGTAFNTEAFFGQGTRLTVV.